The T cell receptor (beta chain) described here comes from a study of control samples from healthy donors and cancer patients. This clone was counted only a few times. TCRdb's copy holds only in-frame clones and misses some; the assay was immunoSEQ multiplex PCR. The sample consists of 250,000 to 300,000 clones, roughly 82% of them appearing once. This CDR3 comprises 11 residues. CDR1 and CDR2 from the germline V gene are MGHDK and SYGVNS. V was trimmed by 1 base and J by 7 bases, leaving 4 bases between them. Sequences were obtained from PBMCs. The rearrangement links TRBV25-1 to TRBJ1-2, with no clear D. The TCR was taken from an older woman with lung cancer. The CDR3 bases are TGTGCCAGCAGTGAATTTCGTGGCTACACCTTC. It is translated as CASSEFRGYTF.